Reported below is one T cell receptor (beta chain). Its antigen is undetermined. This entry comes from a study of STAT5B mutations in CD4+ large granular lymphocyte leukemia. The survey-level immunoSEQ assay was used. The protocol was immunoSEQ multiplex PCR, while the TCRdb copy is restricted to in-frame clones and leaves out a portion. The sample contains about 30,000 clones, more than 75% of which appear only once. Study-wide points: Top patient clones used TRBV06 genes more often: 8/27 versus 2/35 in controls. Patient CD4-sorted repertoires looked more clonal than healthy CD4+ repertoires, even without putative leukemic clones.

V lost 5 bases and J lost 2, with 10 bases in between. Germline V gene sequence: CDR1 SGHTA, CDR2 FQGNSA. The CDR3 length is 14 residues. The TCR comes from a human donor in good health. J is TRBJ1-5 and V is TRBV7-2, with no clear D. Sequencing input: CD4+ T cells from blood buffy coats. CDR3 DNA: TGTGCCAGCAGCCCTACTGGGGGCAATCAGCCCCAGCATTTT. It encodes CASSPTGGNQPQHF.